Detailed here is one T cell receptor (beta chain). Sequencing used immunoSEQ multiplex PCR; TCRdb keeps in-frame clones, though not all of them. Of more than 75,000 clones in the sample, roughly 89% were seen once. This record comes from a study of control samples from healthy donors and cancer patients. This CDR3 has 15 residues. Germline V CDR1 and CDR2: KGHSH, LQKENI. Losses at the gene ends were 3 bases for V and 4 bases for J; bases not matched to a gene: 5. The chain employs TRBV18 and TRBJ1-5; 8 nucleotides line up with TRBD1. Input material: PBMCs. This TCR was recovered from a woman aged 60 to 75 with head and neck cancer. As DNA, the CDR3 is TGTGCCAGCTCACCGGGACAGGCAATAAATCAGCCCCAGCATTTT. It encodes CASSPGQAINQPQHF.